A selection of T cell receptor beta chains follows, all from one sample in a study of blood T cells in healthy people across ages. TCRdb re-derived calls from the 5' RACE reads in MiXCR, one entry per CDR3 protein. The table lists 1.2 million to 1.5 million distinct CDR3 sequences, around 42% of them singletons. Sequences were obtained from blood. These receptors came from a woman younger than 35 in good health. The CDR3 runs from the conserved cysteine through the conserved F or W. D genes are given only for firm matches. For some rows the clone size is stated as once, few or many, or as a class when expanded; others skip it.

>TRBV7-9|TRBJ1-1|NA|few
TGTGCCAGCAGCTTAGCCAGGGGCCGTAGCGCTGAAGCTTTCTTT
CASSLARGRSAEAFF
>TRBV12-3/TRBV12-4|TRBJ2-1|TRBD2|NA
TGTGCCAGCAGTCGTAGCGGGGGGACTAGCTCCTACAATGAGCAGTTCTTC
CASSRSGGTSSYNEQFF
>TRBV21-1|TRBJ2-3|NA|few
TGTGCCAGAAGACAGGAGGGCACAGATACGCAGTATTTT
CARRQEGTDTQYF
>TRBV11-1|TRBJ2-5|NA|many
TGTGCCAGCAGCTTAGGATCCAGCTACCAAGAGACCCAGTACTTC
CASSLGSSYQETQYF
>TRBV7-2|TRBJ2-7|NA|few
TGTGCCAGCAGCTTACCCGGGAACCCCTACGAGCAGTACTTC
CASSLPGNPYEQYF
>TRBV20-1|TRBJ2-5|TRBD2|NA
TGCAGTGCCGTGACTAGCGCGGAGACCCAGTACTTC
CSAVTSAETQYF
>TRBV29-1|TRBJ2-1|TRBD2|NA
TGCAGCGTTGAGACTAGCGGGTCACTTCCCAATGAGCAGTTCTTC
CSVETSGSLPNEQFF
>TRBV4-1|TRBJ1-5|NA|NA
TGCGCCAGCAGCCAAGATGGTTTGGGGGCCCAGCCCCAGCATTTT
CASSQDGLGAQPQHF
>TRBV15|TRBJ2-2|NA|NA
TGTGCCACCAGCAGAGATGTGCGCGGGAAGAACACCGGGGAGCTGTTTTTT
CATSRDVRGKNTGELFF
>TRBV12-3/TRBV12-4|TRBJ2-2|NA|few
TGTGCCAGCAGTTTCGAAGGTGGTGGCAGCGGGGAGCTGTTTTTT
CASSFEGGGSGELFF
>TRBV6-5|TRBJ2-1|NA|NA
TGTGCCAGCAGTTCTCTCAAGACTCCAGCCTACAATGAGCAGTTCTTC
CASSSLKTPAYNEQFF
>TRBV3-1|TRBJ2-7|TRBD2|NA
TGTGCCAGCAGCCAGACCCCCGGGACTAGCGGTATCGATGAGCAGTACTTC
CASSQTPGTSGIDEQYF
>TRBV10-2|TRBJ1-1|TRBD1|NA
TGCGCCAGCAGTGAGGGGTGGGGACGGACAGGGAAGGCGAACACTGAAGCTTTCTTT
CASSEGWGRTGKANTEAFF
>TRBV25-1|TRBJ1-6|NA|NA
TGTGCCAGCAGTGAATCCTTATCCGGCCGCGGTTCACCCCTCCACTTT
CASSESLSGRGSPLHF
>TRBV5-1|TRBJ2-5|NA|few
TGCGCCAGCAGCGATACCAGGGGAGCGCGGGAGACCCAGTACTTC
CASSDTRGARETQYF
>TRBV27|TRBJ1-1|NA|NA
TGTGCCAGCCGCGGGGGTGTTGACACTGAAGCTTTCTTT
CASRGGVDTEAFF
>TRBV20-1|TRBJ2-7|NA|few
TGCAGTGCTAGGCCCGCGGACGAGCAGTACTTC
CSARPADEQYF
>TRBV27|TRBJ2-7|TRBD2|few
TGTGCCAGCAGTTTATCCGGGACTAGCGGGCTTTACGAGCAGTACTTC
CASSLSGTSGLYEQYF
>TRBV12-3/TRBV12-4|TRBJ1-2|NA|NA
TGTGCCAGCAGTGTACACGCACCCTATGGCTACACCTTC
CASSVHAPYGYTF
>TRBV6-1|TRBJ2-1|TRBD2|once
TGTGCCAGCAGTGGGGGTGGGTCTAGCGGGAGTAGCTGCAATGAGCAGTTCTTC
CASSGGGSSGSSCNEQFF
>TRBV6-5|TRBJ1-2|TRBD1|NA
TGTGCCAGCAGTTGCATAGGGACAGGGGGATGCTATGGCTACACCTTC
CASSCIGTGGCYGYTF
>TRBV4-1|TRBJ2-5|NA|NA
TGCGCCAGCAGCCAGGATCACTACGGCCCAAGAGAGACCCAGTACTTC
CASSQDHYGPRETQYF
>TRBV5-1|TRBJ2-7|TRBD1|few
TGCGCCAGCAGCTCAACGACAGGGGGCTACGAGCAGTACTTC
CASSSTTGGYEQYF
>TRBV2|TRBJ2-7|TRBD2|NA
TGTGCCAGCAGGGCGGGACTAGCGACCAATGAGCAGTACTTC
CASRAGLATNEQYF
>TRBV6-6|TRBJ1-1|NA|few
TGTGCCAGCAGTTCTGACAGCACCATGAACACTGAAGCTTTCTTT
CASSSDSTMNTEAFF
>TRBV4-2|TRBJ1-4|NA|NA
TGTGCCAGCAGCCTCTCCCCCAGGAATGTCGCCGAAAAACTGTTTTTT
CASSLSPRNVAEKLFF
>TRBV27|TRBJ1-6|TRBD1|NA
TGTGCCAGCAGTTTACGAGGGGGCGCGGGAAATTCACCCCTCCACTTT
CASSLRGGAGNSPLHF
>TRBV7-8|TRBJ2-4|NA|many
TGTGCCAGCAGCTTAGAAGCCAAAAACATTCAGTACTTC
CASSLEAKNIQYF
>TRBV20-1|TRBJ1-2|NA|NA
TGCAGTGCTAGAGTTGGGAGTAACTATGGCTACACCTTC
CSARVGSNYGYTF
>TRBV11-2|TRBJ2-7|NA|NA
TGTGCCAGCAGCCGCAACAGGGACTTCGAGCAGTACTTC
CASSRNRDFEQYF
>TRBV9|TRBJ2-7|TRBD1|few
TGTGCCAGCAGCGTAGTTCCTGAACAGGGGGGCCAATCGGACTACGAGCAGTACTTC
CASSVVPEQGGQSDYEQYF
>TRBV9|TRBJ2-7|TRBD1|few
TGTGCCAGCAGCGTAGATCCAGGGACAGAGTCCTACGAGCAGTACTTC
CASSVDPGTESYEQYF
>TRBV2|TRBJ1-2|NA|NA
TGTGCCAGCAGCCCCCTCCGCGACAGCGTCTACGGCTACACCTTC
CASSPLRDSVYGYTF
>TRBV7-9|TRBJ1-4|NA|NA
TGTGCCAGCAGCCCCCCGGGGCGACTCGGTGAAAAACTGTTTTTT
CASSPPGRLGEKLFF
>TRBV6-5|TRBJ2-1|NA|NA
TGTGCCAGCAGGGTCTTGTCCGGGGGCCCGGGGAATGAGCAGTTCTTC
CASRVLSGGPGNEQFF
>TRBV11-3|TRBJ2-2|NA|NA
TGTGCCAGCAGCTTATCTCGCGGGGACACCGGGGAGCTGTTTTTT
CASSLSRGDTGELFF
>TRBV2|TRBJ2-1|NA|NA
TGTGCCTGGGTAGGGGGGGCAATCAATGAGCAGTTCTTC
CAWVGGAINEQFF
>TRBV14|TRBJ1-2|NA|many
TGTGCCAGCAGGCAGGGGTGGAGTGGCTACACCTTC
CASRQGWSGYTF
>TRBV27|TRBJ2-4|TRBD1|once
TGTGCCAGCAGTCAGGGGGCGTTAGCCAAAAACATTCAGTACTTC
CASSQGALAKNIQYF
>TRBV24-1|TRBJ1-4|TRBD1|NA
TGTGCCACCAGCGGTGGGACAGATGCTAATGAAAAACTGTTTTTT
CATSGGTDANEKLFF
>TRBV7-7|TRBJ2-5|NA|NA
TGTGCTAGCAGCTTTCGGCTGAGCCAAGAGACCCAGTACTTC
CASSFRLSQETQYF
>TRBV5-1|TRBJ2-1|NA|NA
TGCGCCAGCAGCTTGGGTCATGCCTCCTACACTGAGCAGTTCTTC
CASSLGHASYTEQFF
>TRBV27|TRBJ2-5|NA|NA
TGTGCCAGCAGTTTCCCCCAGTCCCACAACCTGTACTTC
CASSFPQSHNLYF
>TRBV10-3|TRBJ1-5|TRBD1|few
TGTGCCATCAGTGAAGGGGGCTCGAGCAATCAGCCCCAGCATTTT
CAISEGGSSNQPQHF
>TRBV20-1|TRBJ2-5|TRBD2|NA
TGCAGTGCTAGAGATTGGACTAGCGGGAGTTTGATGAAGAGTAACCAAGAGACCCAGTACTTC
CSARDWTSGSLMKSNQETQYF
>TRBV10-2|TRBJ2-5|TRBD2|few
TGCGCCAGCAGTTTGGGACTAGCGGGGGATGGTAGGCAAGAGACCCAGTACTTC
CASSLGLAGDGRQETQYF
>TRBV20-1|TRBJ2-1|NA|NA
TGCAGTGCTAGACCCACAACTCCGGGGAAATACAATGAGCAGTTCTTC
CSARPTTPGKYNEQFF
>TRBV20-1|TRBJ2-1|TRBD2|NA
TGCAGTAATAAGGGACTAGCGGACAATGAGCAGTTCTTC
CSNKGLADNEQFF
>TRBV25-1|TRBJ2-1|TRBD2|NA
TGTGCCAGCAGCGACGGGACTAGCGGGAGTGGGATGTATGAGCAGTTCTTC
CASSDGTSGSGMYEQFF
>TRBV4-1|TRBJ2-3|TRBD1|NA
TGCGCCAGCAGCCAAGATTGGACAGGTGTTACAGATACGCAGTATTTT
CASSQDWTGVTDTQYF
>TRBV27|TRBJ1-5|NA|NA
TGTGCCAGCACAGCACAGGGTAGCAATCAGCCCCAGCATTTT
CASTAQGSNQPQHF
>TRBV29-1|TRBJ2-2|TRBD2|NA
TGCAGCGTTGTCGGCGGGAGTAGTAACACCGGGGAGCTGTTTTTT
CSVVGGSSNTGELFF
>TRBV11-3|TRBJ2-1|NA|NA
TGTGCCAGCAGCCGCACTAGTTCGGCAGTGCAGTTCTTC
CASSRTSSAVQFF